This TCR beta chain came from a study of cytomegalovirus exposure and HLA in healthy donors. Study-level information: The same platform as the roughly 700 first-cohort repertoires was used for the 120 or so validation repertoires, a later analysis reported.

Sequencing was performed with immunoSEQ multiplex PCR; in TCRdb, only in-frame clones are kept and a portion is missing. Of approximately 200,000 clones detected, roughly 82% appear once; the ten largest clones hold less than 9%. CDR3 length: 16 residues. Germline lookup yields CDR1 SEHNR and CDR2 FQNEAQ (reference sequence). V was clipped by 5 bases and J by 2 bases; unmatched bases: 8. The donors were members of the validation cohort, which comprised 120 subjects and was separate from the first cohort of roughly 700 subjects. Specimen: PBMCs. This TCR was sampled from a man aged 18 to 35 in good health and CMV-seropositive. The chain uses TRBV7-9 and TRBJ2-3; the match to TRBD2 covers 9 bases. In nucleotides, the CDR3 is TGTGCCAGCAGCATCAGCGGGAGGCGTGACACAGATACGCAGTATTTT. It yields the protein CASSISGRRDTDTQYF.